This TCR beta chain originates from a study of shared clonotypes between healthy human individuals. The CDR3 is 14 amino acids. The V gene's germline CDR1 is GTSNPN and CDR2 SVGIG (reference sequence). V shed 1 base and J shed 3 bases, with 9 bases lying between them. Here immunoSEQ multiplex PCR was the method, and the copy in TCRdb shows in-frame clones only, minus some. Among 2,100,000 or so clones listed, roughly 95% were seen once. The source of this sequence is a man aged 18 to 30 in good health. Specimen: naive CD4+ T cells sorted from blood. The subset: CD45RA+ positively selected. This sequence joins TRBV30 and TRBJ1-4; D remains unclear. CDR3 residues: CAWSAGRANEKLFF. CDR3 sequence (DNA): TGTGCCTGGAGTGCGGGGAGGGCTAATGAAAAACTGTTTTTT.